Shown below are 21 T cell receptor beta chains from a single sample sequenced in a study of T-cell reconstitution after alpha-beta-depleted transplantation in children. The TCRbeta library was prepared with unique molecular identifiers. TCRdb reprocessed the PCR reads with MiXCR, giving one entry per CDR3 protein. The sample contains roughly 220,000 distinct CDR3 sequences, more than 10% of which appear only once. Sequences were derived from PBMCs from the stem cell graft donor, sampled from the stem cell graft. All receptors come from a human donor who donated a stem cell graft to a child with acute lymphoblastic leukemia.

There are many counts of this clonotype. The V call is TRBV7-2, the J call TRBJ2-1, with 15 bases matching TRBD2. The V segment lost 5 bases and the J segment 10 bases; nucleotides outside the gene matches: 12. This CDR3 contains 17 residues. CDR1 and CDR2 from the germline V gene are SGHTA and FQGNSA. In nucleotides, the CDR3 is TGTGCCAGCAGCCCACCATTGGGACTAGCGGGGGGTCGCGAGCAGTTCTTC. Residues: CASSPPLGLAGGREQFF. Based on the CDR3 plus reference TRBV7-2 and TRBJ2-1, the full variable domain is GAGVSQSPSNKVTEKGKDVELRCDPISGHTALYWYRQSLGQGLEFLIYFQGNSAPDKSGLPSDRFSAERTGGSVSTLTIQRTQQEDSAVYLCASSPPLGLAGGREQFFGPGTRLTVL.

This clonotype was observed a handful of times. The chain couples TRBV19 to TRBJ1-5; 8 nucleotides agree with TRBD1. Trimming at V came to 3 bases and at J to 7 bases, leaving 11 bases not matched to a gene. The length of the CDR3 is 16 residues. The germline V gene encodes CDR1 LNHDA and CDR2 SQIVND (reference sequence). The CDR3 coding sequence is TGTGCCAGTAGTATTAACGGCAGGGGGCGAGGGCAGCCCCAGCATTTT. This translates into CASSINGRGRGQPQHF.

About this clonotype: A much larger clone sits a single nucleotide away, making a read error possible. The V call is TRBV7-2, the J call TRBJ2-3, with D possibly being TRBD2 (5 bases). The CDR3 length is 15 residues. Germline V gene data show CDR1 as SGHTA and CDR2 as FQGNSA. The V end was cut by 9 bases, the J end by 0 bases, with 16 bases between. The CDR3 protein is CARSPRRTSTDTQYF. The CDR3, as DNA: TGTGCCAGGAGCCCACGAAGGACTAGCACAGATACGCAGTATTTT. Using reference TRBV7-2 and TRBJ2-3 for the parts outside the CDR3, the full variable domain is GAGVSQSPSNKVTEKGKDVELRCDPISGHTALYWYRQSLGQGLEFLIYFQGNSAPDKSGLPSDRFSAERTGGSVSTLTIQRTQQEDSAVYLCARSPRRTSTDTQYFGPGTRLTVL.

This clonotype was detected ten times or more. This chain connects TRBV19 to TRBJ2-7; 9 bases agree with TRBD1. Per the germline V gene, CDR1 is LNHDA and CDR2 is SQIVND (reference sequence). The CDR3 runs to 14 residues. The J segment lost 3 bases and the V segment lost 7 bases, leaving 7 bases of the junction unmatched. CDR3 in amino acids: CASIGGQGDYEQYF. CDR3 sequence (DNA): TGTGCCAGTATAGGGGGACAGGGTGACTACGAGCAGTACTTC.

This clonotype was recorded at least ten times. The chain combines TRBV29-1 with TRBJ2-7, with 8 bases matching TRBD1. The CDR3 contains 12 residues. Germline lookup yields CDR1 SQVTM and CDR2 ANQGSEA. J lost 5 bases, V lost 7 bases, and 7 bases had no gene match. CDR3 DNA sequence: TGCAGCGCCGGACAGGGAGGCAACGAGCAGTACTTC. Amino acids: CSAGQGGNEQYF.

This clonotype was detected ten times or more. For the CDR3, the DNA is TGCGCCAGCAGCTTCTATAGCGGTCCTTCCTACGAGCAGTACTTC. This gives the protein CASSFYSGPSYEQYF. V usage is TRBV5-1 and J usage is TRBJ2-7; a weak D match, TRBD2 (6 bases). CDR1 SGHRS and CDR2 YFSETQ come from the germline V gene. The CDR3 consists of 15 residues. The germline V and J ends were trimmed by 2 bases and 1 base, with 13 bases remaining between them.

Of note for this clonotype: Given a much more abundant clone one base away, this may be a read error. No conserved phenylalanine or tryptophan is present at the end of the CDR3, so a read error is the likely explanation. This chain uses TRBV20-1 with TRBJ2-7; 7 bases line up with TRBD1. The CDR3 sequence is 13 residues long. V trimming: 7 bases; J trimming: 2 bases; junction bases outside the gene matches: 8. The germline V gene has CDR1 DFQATT and CDR2 SNEGSKA (reference sequence). CDR3 sequence (DNA): TGCAGTGTCGTCGGGACAGATGCCTACGAGCAGTACTTA. This codes for CSVVGTDAYEQYL.

This clonotype was observed a handful of times. The rearrangement uses TRBV5-6 and TRBJ1-6; 7 nucleotides match TRBD1. The ends lost 3 bases at V and 0 bases at J; junction bases unmatched: 3. The length of the CDR3 is 16 residues. Per the germline V gene, CDR1 is SGHDT and CDR2 is YYEEEE. CDR3 nucleotide sequence: TGTGCCAGCAGCTACAGGGGCTTCTCCTATAATTCACCCCTCCACTTT. Protein product: CASSYRGFSYNSPLHF.

There are many counts of this clonotype. The chain links TRBV7-9 to TRBJ2-7; D is undetermined. Germline lookup yields CDR1 SEHNR and CDR2 FQNEAQ (reference sequence). Trimming shortened V by 4 bases and J by 1 base, and 11 bases separated the two germline ends. This CDR3 comprises 14 residues. The CDR3 loop is CASSSKVQSYEQYF. The CDR3 DNA is TGTGCCAGCAGCTCGAAGGTACAGTCCTACGAGCAGTACTTC.

This clonotype was seen many times. V usage is TRBV28 and J usage is TRBJ1-2, with a possible D match to TRBD1 (6 bases). Trimming removed 8 bases at V and 3 bases at J, with 13 bases between. The CDR3 is 13 amino acids. Germline V gives CDR1 MDHEN, CDR2 SYDVKM. CDR3 in DNA: TGTGCCAGCGGGCTAGCAGGGGACTATGGCTACACCTTC. Amino acid sequence: CASGLAGDYGYTF.

With respect to this clonotype: A much larger clone lies a single base off, so this may be a read error. This chain connects TRBV20-1 to TRBJ1-1, with a possible D match to TRBD1 (5 bases). The CDR3 extends over 20 amino acids. In germline, CDR1 is DFQATT, CDR2 SNEGSKA (reference sequence). Trimming pared 6 bases from V and 5 bases from J, leaving 37 bases between. Here the CDR3 DNA reads TGCAGTGCGCTTTTCCCCGTCACTTTCGGGACCCCTCGCATGGTGACTGAAGCTTTCTTT. Amino acids: CSALFPVTFGTPRMVTEAFF.

This clonotype was seen at least ten times. The chain employs TRBV5-1 and TRBJ2-7; D not resolved. The CDR3 contains 12 residues. Trimming took 6 bases from V and 1 from J, leaving 8 bases between them. The germline V gene has CDR1 SGHRS and CDR2 YFSETQ. Here the CDR3 reads CASTDGSYEQYF. CDR3 bases: TGCGCCAGCACCGACGGGTCCTACGAGCAGTACTTC. The whole variable domain, remainder taken from reference TRBV5-1 and TRBJ2-7, is KAGVTQTPRYLIKTRGQQVTLSCSPISGHRSVSWYQQTPGQGLQFLFEYFSETQRNKGNFPGRFSGRQFSNSRSEMNVSTLELGDSALYLCASTDGSYEQYFGPGTRLTVT.

Only a few counts were recorded for this clonotype. This sequence joins TRBV3-1 and TRBJ2-1; D is possibly TRBD2 (6 bases). Germline V gives CDR1 LGHDT, CDR2 YNNKEL (reference sequence). Trimming stripped 0 bases from V and 9 bases from J, with 12 bases between. The CDR3 loop spans 14 amino acids. CDR3 protein: CASSQDTRRGEQFF. In DNA form, the CDR3 reads TGTGCCAGCAGCCAAGATACGAGGAGGGGTGAGCAGTTCTTC.

In its sample, this clonotype was seen many times. The V and J genes are TRBV5-1 and TRBJ1-2; 7 bases are shared with TRBD1. Germline trimming cut 4 bases from V and 3 bases from J; bases unmatched to any gene: 9. The CDR3 sequence is 15 residues long. CDR1 SGHRS and CDR2 YFSETQ come from the germline V gene. CDR3 residues: CASSGRTGNDYGYTF. DNA of the CDR3: TGCGCCAGCAGCGGGCGGACAGGAAACGACTATGGCTACACCTTC. Together with reference TRBV5-1 and TRBJ1-2, the CDR3 gives the full variable domain: KAGVTQTPRYLIKTRGQQVTLSCSPISGHRSVSWYQQTPGQGLQFLFEYFSETQRNKGNFPGRFSGRQFSNSRSEMNVSTLELGDSALYLCASSGRTGNDYGYTFGSGTRLTVV.

Details on this clonotype: A much larger clonotype is one base distant, so this may be a read error. V and J are TRBV11-2 and TRBJ2-2; a possible D gene is TRBD2 (6 bases). There are 16 residues in the CDR3. From germline, CDR1 is SGHAT and CDR2 FQNNGV. V lost 2 bases and J 5 bases, leaving 15 bases between the germline ends. The CDR3: CASSLNSGQKTGELFF. CDR3 sequence (DNA): TGTGCCAGCAGCTTAAATAGCGGTCAGAAAACCGGGGAGCTGTTTTTT.

In its sample, this clonotype was seen a few times. The gene calls are TRBV12-3 or TRBV12-4 and TRBJ1-1; D perhaps matches TRBD1 (5 bases). The CDR3 contains 12 residues. Trimming removed 5 bases at V and 3 bases at J, with 7 bases between. Here the CDR3 DNA reads TGTGCCAGCAGTGGGGGGTACACTGAAGCTTTCTTT. It is translated as CASSGGYTEAFF.

This clonotype was detected ten times or more. The rearrangement links TRBV4-2 to TRBJ2-3, with TRBD1 matching over 9 bases. J lost 4 bases, V lost 0 bases, and 5 bases had no gene match. CDR3 size: 16 residues. The germline V gene encodes CDR1 LGHNA and CDR2 YNFKEQ. The CDR3 bases are TGTGCCAGCAGCCAAGATGGGGGACAGGGATCAGATACGCAGTATTTT. Encoded protein: CASSQDGGQGSDTQYF.

The table lists this clonotype with a few counts. V usage is TRBV6-5 and J usage is TRBJ2-7; D may correspond to TRBD1 or TRBD2 (5 bases each). Germline loops: CDR1 MNHEY, CDR2 SVGAGI. The CDR3 sequence is 14 residues long. V was shortened by 2 bases and J by 7 bases, with 15 bases between the two germline ends. The CDR3 here is CASSYPGPLGEQYF. Here the CDR3 DNA reads TGTGCCAGCAGTTACCCGGGACCCCTGGGGGAGCAGTACTTC.

This clonotype was seen repeatedly, ten times or more. The CDR3 DNA is TGTGCCAGCAGCCCGGGACAGGGGGAAGTCCCCGGAGCTTTCTTT. Its protein product is CASSPGQGEVPGAFF. V gene TRBV9 combines with J gene TRBJ1-1; 11 positions agree with TRBD1. The CDR3 extends over 15 amino acids. From germline, CDR1 is SGDLS and CDR2 YYNGEE. V dropped 4 bases and J dropped 10; count of bases not matched to a gene: 12. The variable domain in full, with the rest retrieved from reference TRBV9 and TRBJ1-1, is DSGVTQTPKHLITATGQRVTLRCSPRSGDLSVYWYQQSLDQGLQFLIQYYNGEERAKGNILERFSAQQFPDLHSELNLSSLELGDSALYFCASSPGQGEVPGAFFGQGTRLTVV.

This clonotype was recorded at least ten times. The chain couples TRBV10-3 to TRBJ2-7; TRBD1 aligns across 7 bases. Per the germline V gene, CDR1 is ENHRY and CDR2 is SYGVKD. V was clipped by 5 bases and J by 4 bases; unmatched bases: 14. The CDR3 covers 16 residues. Here the CDR3 DNA reads TGTGCCATCAGTCCCGCCGCCGTGAGACAGGGTTACGAGCAGTACTTC. It specifies CAISPAAVRQGYEQYF.

Ten or more counts support this clonotype. The CDR3 region is CASSLAVRGGTDTQYF. As DNA, the CDR3 is TGCGCCAGCAGCTTGGCTGTCAGGGGAGGCACAGATACGCAGTATTTT. This rearrangement joins TRBV5-1 to TRBJ2-3; TRBD1 might be the D (6 bases). V was shortened by 0 bases and J by 1 base, with 12 bases between the two germline ends. CDR3 length: 16 amino acids. Looked up from germline, CDR1 is SGHRS and CDR2 is YFSETQ. Full variable domain (outside the CDR3, taken from reference TRBV5-1 and TRBJ2-3): KAGVTQTPRYLIKTRGQQVTLSCSPISGHRSVSWYQQTPGQGLQFLFEYFSETQRNKGNFPGRFSGRQFSNSRSEMNVSTLELGDSALYLCASSLAVRGGTDTQYFGPGTRLTVL.